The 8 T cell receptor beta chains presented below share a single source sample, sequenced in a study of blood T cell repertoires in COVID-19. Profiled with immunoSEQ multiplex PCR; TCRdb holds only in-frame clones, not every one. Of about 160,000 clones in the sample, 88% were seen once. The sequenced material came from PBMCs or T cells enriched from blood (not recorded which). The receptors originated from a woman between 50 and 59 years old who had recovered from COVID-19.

The chain's CDR3 is CASSRGLAVSQETQYF. CDR3 nucleotide sequence: TGTGCCAGCAGCCGCGGACTAGCGGTGTCCCAAGAGACCCAGTACTTC. The V call is TRBV5-4, the J call TRBJ2-5; 10 nucleotides line up with TRBD2. V lost 4 bases and J lost 1; bases outside the gene matches: 7. The germline V gene encodes CDR1 SGHNT and CDR2 YYREEE (reference sequence). The length of the CDR3 is 16 residues.

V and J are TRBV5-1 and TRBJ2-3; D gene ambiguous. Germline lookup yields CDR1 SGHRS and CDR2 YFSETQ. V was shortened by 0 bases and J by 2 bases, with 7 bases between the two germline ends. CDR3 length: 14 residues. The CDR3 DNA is TGCGCCAGCAGCTTGGAGAGCGCCACAGATACGCAGTATTTT. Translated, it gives CASSLESATDTQYF.

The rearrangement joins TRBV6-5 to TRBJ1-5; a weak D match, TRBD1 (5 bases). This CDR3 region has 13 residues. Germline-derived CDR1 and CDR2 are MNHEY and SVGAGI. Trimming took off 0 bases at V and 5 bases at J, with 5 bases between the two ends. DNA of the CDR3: TGTGCCAGCAGTTACTCAGGGGATCAGCCCCAGCATTTT. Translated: CASSYSGDQPQHF.

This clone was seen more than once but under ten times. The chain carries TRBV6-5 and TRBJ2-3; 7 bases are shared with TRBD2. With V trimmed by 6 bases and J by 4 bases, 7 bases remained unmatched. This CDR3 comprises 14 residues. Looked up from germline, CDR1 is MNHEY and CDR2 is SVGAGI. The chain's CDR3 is CASRYHRGADTQYF. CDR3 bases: TGTGCCAGCAGATACCACCGGGGGGCAGATACGCAGTATTTT.

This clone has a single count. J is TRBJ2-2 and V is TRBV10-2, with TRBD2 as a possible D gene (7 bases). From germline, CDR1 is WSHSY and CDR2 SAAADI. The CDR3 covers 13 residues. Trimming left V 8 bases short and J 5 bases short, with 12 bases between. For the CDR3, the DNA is TGCGCCAGCTGGGGGCGGGGGACCGGGGAGCTGTTTTTT. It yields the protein CASWGRGTGELFF.

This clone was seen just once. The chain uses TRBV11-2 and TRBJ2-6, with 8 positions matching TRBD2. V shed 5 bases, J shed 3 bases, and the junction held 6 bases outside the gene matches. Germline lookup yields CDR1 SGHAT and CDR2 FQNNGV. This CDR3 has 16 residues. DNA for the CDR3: TGTGCCAGCAGCCCCCGGGGGGGGCTTGGGGCCAACGTCCTGACTTTC. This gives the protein CASSPRGGLGANVLTF.

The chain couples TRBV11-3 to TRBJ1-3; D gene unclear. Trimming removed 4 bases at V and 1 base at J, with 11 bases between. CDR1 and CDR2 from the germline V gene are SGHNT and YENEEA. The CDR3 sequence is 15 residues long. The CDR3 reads CASSSASKSGNTIYF. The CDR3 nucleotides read TGTGCCAGCAGCTCCGCGTCAAAATCTGGAAACACCATATATTTT.

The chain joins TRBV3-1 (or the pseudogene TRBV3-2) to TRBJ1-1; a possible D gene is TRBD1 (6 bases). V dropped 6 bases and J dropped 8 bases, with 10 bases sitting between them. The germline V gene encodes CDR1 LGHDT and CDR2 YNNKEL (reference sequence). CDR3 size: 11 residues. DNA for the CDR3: TGTGCCAGCAGGGTTAGGGGGGAAGCTTTCTTT. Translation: CASRVRGEAFF.